This T cell receptor beta chain appears in the sequencing data of a study of patients and donors after allogeneic stem cell transplantation. TCRdb analysed the RT-PCR reads with MiXCR anew, one entry per CDR3 protein. The sample holds about 960,000 distinct CDR3 sequences, around 17% seen once. The length of the CDR3 is 15 residues. The trim removed 5 bases at V and 1 base at J, leaving 4 bases unmatched. In germline, CDR1 is SEHNR, CDR2 FQNEAQ (reference sequence). V usage is TRBV7-9 and J usage is TRBJ2-2; 7 bases align to TRBD2. This sequence was found in a human donor who was either an allogeneic HSCT recipient or a stem cell or donor lymphocyte infusion donor (not recorded which). It is not recorded whose cells these are; they may come from a transplant donor. Sequencing used blood, either unsorted or a sorted T cell fraction (not recorded which). CDR3 sequence reads: CASSPTSLNTGELFF. CDR3 bases: TGTGCCAGCAGCCCGACTAGCCTGAACACCGGGGAGCTGTTTTTT.